This TCR beta chain derives from a study of T cells in Graves' hyperthyroidism and ophthalmopathy (dated by TCRdb to between 2018 and 2021). Turning to the overall study: Peripheral blood was collected at initial diagnosis, before any treatment. TCR V-J signatures able to tell the groups apart were searched for in a discovery cohort of 95 to 100 patients, of whom over 40 had Graves' ophthalmopathy and roughly 58 had stable Graves' hyperthyroidism. Prospective prediction of ophthalmopathy was tested in an independent validation cohort consisting of under 20 hyperthyroidism patients and approximately 16 patients who later progressed to ophthalmopathy. For training and testing, the 100 or so patients in the discovery cohort were randomly divided in a 7:3 ratio. The study also compared thyroid tissue and blood T-cell repertoires from a handful of Graves' hyperthyroidism patients. Following sampling, methimazole starting at 30 mg daily was given to hyperthyroidism patients, and high-dose intravenous methylprednisolone was given to ophthalmopathy patients. According to the paper, TCR Vbeta CDR3 sequencing was carried out on 135 peripheral blood samples, which came from under 50 ophthalmopathy, roughly 75 hyperthyroidism and about 17 progressor patients. The study at large found these results: In validation, the model predicted progression to ophthalmopathy with over 65% sensitivity and over 72% specificity, a median of about 6.7 months before onset. Ophthalmopathy was separated from stable hyperthyroidism by a 13 V-J signature model, with 85% to 90% sensitivity and about 81% specificity obtained in cross-validation and 80%/75% obtained in testing. No statistical method was used to fix the sample size in advance, and group allocation was not hidden from the investigators. Most expanded thyroid clonotypes (frequency above 0.001) were also found in blood, which suggests that blood repertoires may mirror thyroid immune responses.

In the ophthalmopathy patients, disease was moderately to severely active, with a Clinical Activity Score of 3 or more, a NOSPECS grade of 4 or more, and a duration of less than 3 months. Any patient with an uncontrolled infection, another autoimmune disease, pregnancy or lactation was excluded. Diagnoses relied on clinical symptoms, serum thyroxine and TRAb, thyroid ultrasound and orbital computed tomography. PBMCs were isolated from 7.5 to 10 ml of fresh peripheral blood by Ficoll-Paque density gradient centrifugation. Total RNA was extracted with Trizol reagent, and quality was checked on an Agilent 2100 Bioanalyzer. With respect to this clonotype: Its antigen is unknown. No base quality values were provided; no much bigger clone lies one nucleotide off.

Cut back by 1 base and 0 bases, the V and J ends lie 13 bases apart. Measured from the cysteine to the phenylalanine, the CDR3 is 16 residues long. Only the CDR3 part of the read is kept: 48 bases, read in frame from the first base. The CDR1 and CDR2 encoded by the germline V gene are MGHRA and YSYEKL. The TCR beta CDR3 regions were amplified from RNA transcripts. For the first round of RT-PCR on the TCR CDR3, the HTBI primer set was used together with the Qiagen OneStep RT-PCR kit. A second multiplex PCR round built the libraries, followed by size selection and purification. Sequencing of the libraries was done on an Illumina HiSeq2000 using paired-end 100 bp reads. The paper's data handling went like this. Raw data were processed with SOAPnuke, discarding reads with adapters, uncalled bases, mean Phred below 15, or no exact constant-primer or identifier match. COPE v1.2.5 was used to merge the high-quality paired reads, and each unique nucleotide sequence was defined as a clonotype. MiTCR v1.1 was used to align clonotypes to the IMGT TRBV, TRBD and TRBJ reference segments. The analysis was restricted to V-J combinations with a frequency above 0.0001, which together covered 99.2% of the repertoires. A TCS score was defined as the ratio of F50 (clonal expansion) to E x V (chaos), with BLOSUM62-based TCRdist applied between CDR3 peptides within each V-J. Welch's t-statistics and random forest reduced around 520 V-J features to about 13, which were used in a naive Bayes classifier (R e1071). TCRdb reprocessed the public reads (quality trimming at Q25 with fastp, clone calling with MiXCR) and kept in-frame beta chains. Duplicate CDR3 protein sequences are folded into a single record with the most common DNA and genes. The V and J calls reflect TCRdb's pipeline rather than the authors' work. The sample contains a few hundred thousand distinct CDR3 sequences, around 15% of them found a single time. Together, the top ten hold roughly a fifth of the sample.

This sequence uses TRBV4-1 and TRBJ2-7, with the D gene not confidently named. Material for sequencing was blood. The TCR originated in a woman in her sixties or seventies with Graves' ophthalmopathy. The DNA sequence is as follows: TGCGCCAGCAGCCAAGTCCTGGGTCCGAGCTCCTACGAGCAGTACTTC. Its protein product is CASSQVLGPSSYEQYF.